This TCR beta chain was observed in a study of OX40 agonist ivuxolimab in advanced cancers. CDR3 length: 15 amino acids. In germline, CDR1 is MGHRA, CDR2 YSYEKL. V lost 5 bases and J lost 2, with 16 bases in between. The protocol was immunoSEQ multiplex PCR, while the TCRdb copy is restricted to in-frame clones and leaves out a portion. The sample gives more than 65,000 clones, approximately 94% of which show up once; approximately 15% is in the top ten. The J gene is TRBJ2-7, the V gene TRBV4-1; no definite D call. The sample consisted of CD4+ or CD8+ T cells sorted from blood, taken in a trial of the OX40 agonist ivuxolimab. The sequence came from an adult with an advanced solid tumor such as melanoma, head and neck, liver or kidney cancer. DNA of the CDR3: TGCGCCAGCAGCTTCGACAAGACGGGTACCTACGAGCAGTACTTC. It yields the protein CASSFDKTGTYEQYF.